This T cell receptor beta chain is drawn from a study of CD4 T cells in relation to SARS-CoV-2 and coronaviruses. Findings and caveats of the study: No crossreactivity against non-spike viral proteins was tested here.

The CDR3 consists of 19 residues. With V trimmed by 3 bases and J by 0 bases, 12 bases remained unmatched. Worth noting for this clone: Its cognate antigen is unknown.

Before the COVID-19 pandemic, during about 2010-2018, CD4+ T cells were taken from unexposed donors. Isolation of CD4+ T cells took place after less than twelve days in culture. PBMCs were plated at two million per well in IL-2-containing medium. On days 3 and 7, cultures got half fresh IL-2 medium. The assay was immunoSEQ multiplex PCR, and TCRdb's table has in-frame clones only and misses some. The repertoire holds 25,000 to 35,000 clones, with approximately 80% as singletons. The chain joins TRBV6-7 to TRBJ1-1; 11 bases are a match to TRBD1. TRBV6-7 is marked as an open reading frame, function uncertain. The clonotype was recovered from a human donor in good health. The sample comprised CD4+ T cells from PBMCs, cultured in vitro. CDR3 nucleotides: TGTGCCAGCAGTTATTTCCCCCGGACAGGGGGCCCGTTGAACACTGAAGCTTTCTTT. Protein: CASSYFPRTGGPLNTEAFF.